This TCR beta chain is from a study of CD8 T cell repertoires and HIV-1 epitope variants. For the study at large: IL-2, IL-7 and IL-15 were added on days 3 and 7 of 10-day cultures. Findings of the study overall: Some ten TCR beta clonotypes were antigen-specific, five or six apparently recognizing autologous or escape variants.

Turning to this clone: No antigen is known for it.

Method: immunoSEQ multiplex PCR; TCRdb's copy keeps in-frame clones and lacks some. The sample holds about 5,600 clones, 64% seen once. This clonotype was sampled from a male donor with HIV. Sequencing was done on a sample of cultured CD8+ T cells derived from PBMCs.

The DNA of the CDR3 is TGTGCCAGCAACCTACCCTCGGATAGCGGGAATGAGCAGTTCTTC. Translated, it gives CASNLPSDSGNEQFF. The V call is TRBV28, the J call TRBJ2-1; 7 bases are a match to TRBD2. Germline V gives CDR1 MDHEN, CDR2 SYDVKM. The CDR3 is 15 residues long. Losses at the gene ends were 7 bases for V and 7 bases for J; bases not matched to a gene: 13.